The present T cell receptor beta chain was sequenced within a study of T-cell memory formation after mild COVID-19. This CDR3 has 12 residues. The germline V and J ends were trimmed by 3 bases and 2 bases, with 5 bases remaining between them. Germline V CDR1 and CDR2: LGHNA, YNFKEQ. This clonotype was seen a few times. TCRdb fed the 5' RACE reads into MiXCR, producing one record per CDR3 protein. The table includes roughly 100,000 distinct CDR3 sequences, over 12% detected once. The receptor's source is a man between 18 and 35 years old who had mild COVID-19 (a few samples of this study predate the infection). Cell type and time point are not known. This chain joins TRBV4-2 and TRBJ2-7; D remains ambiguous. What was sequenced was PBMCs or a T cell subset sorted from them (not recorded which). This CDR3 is CASSQDPYEQYF. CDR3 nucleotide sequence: TGTGCCAGCAGCCAGGACCCCTACGAGCAGTACTTC.